This entry lists 27 T cell receptor beta chains sequenced from one sample in a study of blood T cells in healthy people across ages. Primers used in a second PCR of roughly 6 to 11 cycles were a sample-barcoded 5' primer and a J-beta primer mix. From the 5' RACE reads, TCRdb called clonotypes with MiXCR, one entry per CDR3 protein. The sample records fewer than 2 million distinct CDR3 sequences, roughly two fifths being singletons. The sample taken for sequencing was blood. Every receptor here comes from a human donor in good health.

V usage is TRBV7-9 and J usage is TRBJ1-3; D not resolved. The V and J ends lost 10 bases and 6 bases respectively, with 10 bases between them. The germline CDR1 and CDR2 sequences are SEHNR and FQNEAQ (reference sequence). The CDR3 has 11 amino acids. The CDR3 loop reads CAIGRKNTIYF. In nucleotides, the CDR3 is TGTGCCATCGGACGTAAAAACACCATATATTTT.

This clonotype was counted between two and nine times. The rearrangement joins TRBV12-3 or TRBV12-4 to TRBJ1-5; perhaps TRBD1 as D (6 bases). The CDR3 has 15 residues. The germline V and J ends were trimmed by 1 base and 7 bases, with 14 bases remaining between them. This chain's CDR3 is CASSLEYRVGQPQHF. As DNA, the CDR3 is TGTGCCAGCAGTTTAGAATACAGGGTGGGCCAGCCCCAGCATTTT.

The gene calls are TRBV11-1 and TRBJ2-6; 9 bases map to TRBD2. After removal of 6 bases from V and 5 bases from J, the junction contained 23 bases not matched to a gene. The CDR3 length is 21 residues. In germline, CDR1 is SGHAT, CDR2 FQDESV (reference sequence). The CDR3 reads CASSPHKMAGGPITWANVLTF. CDR3 DNA: TGTGCCAGCAGTCCTCACAAGATGGCGGGGGGGCCAATTACATGGGCCAACGTCCTGACTTTC. Together with reference TRBV11-1 and TRBJ2-6, the CDR3 gives the full variable domain: EAEVAQSPRYKITEKSQAVAFWCDPISGHATLYWYRQILGQGPELLVQFQDESVVDDSQLPKDRFSAERLKGVDSTLKIQPAELGDSAMYLCASSPHKMAGGPITWANVLTFGAGSRLTVL.

V is TRBV20-1 and J is TRBJ1-4; perhaps TRBD1 as D (5 bases). CDR3 length: 17 amino acids. Germline CDR1 DFQATT, CDR2 SNEGSKA (reference sequence). V lost 5 bases, J lost 2 bases, and 21 bases lay in between. The CDR3 DNA reads as TGCAGTGCTCGAAACGCTCAGGGAGATCCGACTAATGAAAAACTGTTTTTT. It is translated as CSARNAQGDPTNEKLFF.

This clonotype has only one observation. The chain links TRBV24-1 to TRBJ2-3; no reliable D call. The CDR3 consists of 13 residues. The germline gives CDR1 KGHDR, CDR2 SFDVKD. V was cut by 7 bases and J by 5 bases, with 12 bases left in between. In DNA form, the CDR3 reads TGTGCCACCAGGTCGGCGGTGGAAGATACGCAGTATTTT. It codes for CATRSAVEDTQYF.

This sequence joins TRBV7-2 and TRBJ2-3; possible D gene TRBD2, 6 bases. CDR1 SGHTA and CDR2 FQGNSA come from the germline V gene. The CDR3 covers 17 residues. V was trimmed by 4 bases and J by 4 bases, leaving 21 bases between them. The CDR3, as DNA: TGTGCCAGCAGCTCCTCCAGGAACGGACTATATGCAGATACGCAGTATTTT. This sequence encodes CASSSSRNGLYADTQYF.

This clonotype was recorded once. The chain has TRBV7-9 and TRBJ2-1; 10 positions agree with TRBD1. V was pared by 6 bases and J by 12 bases, with 14 bases of the junction left unmatched. This CDR3 comprises 15 residues. Germline values: CDR1 SEHNR, CDR2 FQNEAQ (reference sequence). The CDR3 nucleotides are TGTGCCAGCAGTTCCGGGACAGGGGTACTTGATGGGCAGTTCTTC. Encoded protein: CASSSGTGVLDGQFF.

This clonotype was found a few times. This chain connects TRBV12-3 or TRBV12-4 to TRBJ1-1; 8 bases are a match to TRBD1. Unmatched junction bases numbered 5, after V lost 7 bases and J lost 4 bases. This CDR3 contains 13 residues. CDR3 in amino acids: CASNVQGGTEAFF. CDR3 DNA: TGTGCCAGCAATGTACAGGGGGGCACTGAAGCTTTCTTT.

V is TRBV20-1 and J is TRBJ2-1, with TRBD1 matching over 9 bases. Germline CDR1 DFQATT, CDR2 SNEGSKA (reference sequence). V was pared by 2 bases and J by 10 bases, with 6 bases of the junction left unmatched. This CDR3 is built from 13 residues. Here the CDR3 DNA reads TGCAGTGCTAGAAGGGGGACAGGGACGGAGCAGTTCTTC. Residues: CSARRGTGTEQFF.

This clonotype was observed a handful of times. The V call is TRBV20-1, the J call TRBJ2-2; D perhaps matches TRBD1 (6 bases). The V end was cut by 1 base, the J end by 4 bases, with 19 bases between. This CDR3 region has 17 residues. Germline lookup yields CDR1 DFQATT and CDR2 SNEGSKA (reference sequence). The CDR3 protein is CSARGGFSGQLTGELFF. The CDR3 nucleotides read TGCAGTGCTAGAGGGGGTTTTTCTGGACAGCTCACCGGGGAGCTGTTTTTT.

V and J are TRBV5-1 and TRBJ2-1, with a weak D call TRBD2 (5 bases). This CDR3 is built from 15 residues. The V end was cut by 0 bases, the J end by 7 bases, with 14 bases between. Germline V gives CDR1 SGHRS, CDR2 YFSETQ. The CDR3, as DNA: TGCGCCAGCAGCTTGGCCGAGGGTCTTTGGAATGAGCAGTTCTTC. Translating gives CASSLAEGLWNEQFF. The full variable domain, completed using reference TRBV5-1 and TRBJ2-1, is KAGVTQTPRYLIKTRGQQVTLSCSPISGHRSVSWYQQTPGQGLQFLFEYFSETQRNKGNFPGRFSGRQFSNSRSEMNVSTLELGDSALYLCASSLAEGLWNEQFFGPGTRLTVL.

The chain carries TRBV7-2 and TRBJ2-3, with D possibly matching TRBD1 (5 bases). The CDR3 is made up of 16 amino acids. Germline V lookup: CDR1 SGHTA, CDR2 FQGNSA. V lost 3 bases and J lost 4, with 17 bases in between. The CDR3 loop reads CASSFPKESGSDTQYF. The CDR3 DNA sequence: TGTGCCAGCAGCTTCCCGAAGGAATCAGGGTCAGATACGCAGTATTTT.

This clonotype was seen more than once but under ten times. This chain connects TRBV27 to TRBJ2-2; no definite D call. The CDR3 length is 16 residues. CDR1 and CDR2 from the germline V gene are MNHEY and SMNVEV (reference sequence). Between the trimmed V and J ends, which lost 2 bases and 7 bases, there was a span of 17 bases. The CDR3 protein is CASSLRTMIIIGELFF. The CDR3 DNA follows: TGTGCCAGCAGTTTACGGACCATGATTATAATCGGGGAGCTGTTTTTT.

A word on this clonotype: Given a much more abundant clone one base away, this may be a read error. The CDR3 protein is CAISEGAGGRNEQYF. In DNA, the CDR3 is TGTGCCATCAGTGAGGGAGCGGGGGGGAGGAATGAGCAGTACTTC. The chain has TRBV10-3 and TRBJ2-7; 10 nucleotides match TRBD2. The CDR3 loop spans 15 amino acids. The V and J ends lost 2 bases and 7 bases, in that order; junction bases with no gene match: 8. Per germline, CDR1 ENHRY and CDR2 SYGVKD.

This clonotype was recorded once. The J gene is TRBJ1-4, the V gene TRBV12-3 or TRBV12-4, with 7 bases lining up with TRBD1. V shed 5 bases and J 0 bases; nucleotides not matched to a gene: 21. CDR3 size: 21 residues. The CDR3 region is CASSVKLGRDRSQATNEKLFF. DNA for the CDR3: TGTGCCAGCAGTGTAAAGCTAGGTAGGGACAGATCTCAAGCAACTAATGAAAAACTGTTTTTT.

This rearrangement joins TRBV28 to TRBJ1-5; perhaps TRBD1 as D (5 bases). The length of the CDR3 is 14 residues. Germline assignment: CDR1 MDHEN and CDR2 SYDVKM. The V and J ends lost 1 base and 9 bases respectively, with 13 bases between them. Here the CDR3 reads CASSLFSPGRPQHF. The CDR3 nucleotides read TGTGCCAGCAGTTTATTCTCCCCGGGGCGGCCCCAGCATTTT.

This clonotype was picked up a small number of times. The chain uses TRBV7-2 and TRBJ1-6; 8 bases map to TRBD1. Germline CDR1 SGHTA, CDR2 FQGNSA. The CDR3 covers 15 residues. The V gene end was trimmed by 5 bases and the J gene end by 6 bases; junction bases not matched to a gene: 6. The CDR3: CASSPGGAFNSPLHF. The CDR3 nucleotides read TGTGCCAGCAGCCCAGGGGGCGCATTTAATTCACCCCTCCACTTT.

This clonotype was observed a few times. Germline and junction disagree at one end, which may indicate a read error. The chain combines TRBV3-1 with TRBJ1-3; D remains ambiguous. The CDR3 consists of 14 residues. CDR1 is LGHDT and CDR2 is YNNKEL in the germline V gene (reference sequence). The CDR3 is CASSQGGTGNTRYF. The CDR3 DNA sequence: TGTGCCAGCAGCCAGGGAGGAACTGGAAACACCAGATATTTT.

The table lists this clonotype with many counts. The V and J genes are TRBV4-1 and TRBJ2-7, with TRBD1 identical over 9 bases. Trimming took 5 bases from V and 3 from J; bases not matched to a gene: 5. The CDR3 sequence is 14 residues long. Germline V gene sequence: CDR1 MGHRA, CDR2 YSYEKL. The CDR3 sequence: CASSITGGSYEQYF. Written as DNA, the CDR3 is TGCGCCAGCAGCATTACAGGGGGCAGCTACGAGCAGTACTTC.

The V gene is TRBV20-1, the J gene TRBJ2-5, with TRBD1 matching 9 bases. Germline CDR1 DFQATT, CDR2 SNEGSKA (reference sequence). With V trimmed by 5 bases and J by 5 bases, 9 bases remained unmatched. This CDR3 region has 14 residues. The CDR3 nucleotides are TGCAGTGCTCGTGACAGGGGGGCGAAGGAGACCCAGTACTTC. This translates into CSARDRGAKETQYF.

This clonotype turned up a few times. The chain employs TRBV2 and TRBJ2-7; maybe TRBD1 (6 bases). The germline V gene has CDR1 SNHLY and CDR2 FYNNEI. Trimming removed 8 bases at V and 3 bases at J, with 14 bases between. This CDR3 comprises 13 residues. CDR3 DNA: TGTGCCAGCCTTCGGGACACTCTCTACGAGCAGTACTTC. Its translation is CASLRDTLYEQYF.

Details on this clonotype: A much more abundant neighbour one base away suggests this may be a read error. The CDR3: CASSLKGENEQYF. The DNA of the CDR3 is TGTGCCAGCAGCCTAAAGGGGGAAAATGAGCAGTACTTC. The V call is TRBV7-3, the J call TRBJ2-7; D possibly corresponds to TRBD1 (6 bases). Trimming stripped 5 bases from V and 7 bases from J, with 15 bases between. CDR1 is SGHTA and CDR2 is FQGTGA in the germline V gene. The CDR3 totals 13 residues.

This chain links TRBV7-9 with TRBJ1-2; 7 bases fit TRBD1. The CDR3 extends over 16 amino acids. Germline CDR1 and CDR2: SEHNR and FQNEAQ (reference sequence). The trim removed 2 bases at V and 4 bases at J, leaving 10 bases unmatched. The CDR3 region is CASSLIVKGALYGYTF. The CDR3, as DNA: TGTGCCAGCAGCTTAATTGTAAAGGGGGCCCTCTATGGCTACACCTTC.

This chain joins TRBV29-1 and TRBJ1-2; D not certain. The V and J ends lost 3 bases and 3 bases respectively, with 5 bases between them. The germline V gene has CDR1 SQVTM and CDR2 ANQGSEA. The CDR3 is made up of 11 amino acids. The CDR3 DNA sequence: TGCAGCGTTGATGGATACTATGGCTACACCTTC. This encodes CSVDGYYGYTF.

This chain connects TRBV20-1 to TRBJ2-2, with 7 nucleotides matching TRBD2. Germline loops: CDR1 DFQATT, CDR2 SNEGSKA (reference sequence). The J segment lost 5 bases and the V segment lost 4 bases, leaving 10 bases of the junction unmatched. This CDR3 is built from 15 residues. This chain's CDR3 is CSAIRHSGATGELFF. CDR3 nucleotides: TGCAGTGCTATCCGTCACAGCGGGGCTACCGGGGAGCTGTTTTTT.

The chain recombines TRBV5-4 with TRBJ2-7, with 9 nucleotides matching TRBD1. Germline V CDR1 and CDR2: SGHNT, YYREEE (reference sequence). The CDR3 sequence is 15 residues long. Trimming at V came to 3 bases and at J to 2 bases, leaving 6 bases not matched to a gene. This chain's CDR3 is CASSSRTGEAYEQYF. As DNA, the CDR3 is TGTGCCAGCAGCTCACGGACAGGGGAAGCCTACGAGCAGTACTTC.

This clonotype came up a few times. The CDR3 nucleotides read TGTGCCAGCAGTCCCAGGACAGGGAATGTCCGAACTGAAGCTTTCTTT. Its protein is CASSPRTGNVRTEAFF. The gene calls are TRBV12-3 or TRBV12-4 and TRBJ1-1; the match to TRBD1 covers 8 bases. J gave up 5 bases and V 5 bases, and 13 bases lay outside the gene matches. This CDR3 contains 16 residues.